This T cell receptor (beta chain) was sequenced for a study of cytomegalovirus exposure and HLA in healthy donors. 13 Jbeta primers and 60 Vbeta primers were used for the PCR. Assay: immunoSEQ multiplex PCR; the TCRdb copy retains only in-frame clones and omits some. The sample has around 67,000 clones; 55% to 80% are singletons. CDR3 length equals 12 residues. The germline V gene encodes CDR1 SNHLY and CDR2 FYNNEI. V was clipped by 6 bases and J by 4 bases, with 9 bases between them. The source of this sequence is a woman aged 45-60 years in good health and CMV-seronegative. The specimen was PBMCs. The chain couples TRBV2 to TRBJ1-2, with D perhaps TRBD1 (5 bases). CDR3 in DNA: TGTGCCAGCAGGCGACAGATCTATGGCTACACCTTC. Protein: CASRRQIYGYTF.